This T cell receptor (beta chain) originates from a study of regulatory T cells in long-lasting Graves disease. This clonotype has ten or more counts. Its antigen is not known. Building of the TCR beta libraries involved iRepertoire HTBI primers and Arm-PCR of CDR3 regions. From the multiplex PCR reads, TCRdb called clonotypes with MiXCR, one entry per CDR3 protein. The table includes a few hundred thousand distinct CDR3 sequences, 10% to 15% detected once. Described time point: newly diagnosed GD, antithyroid drugs for less than 3 months. The authors made the TCR library using RNA they extracted from PBMCs. Germline V CDR1 and CDR2: MNHEY, SVGEGT. This CDR3 is 15 amino acids long. V shed 6 bases and J 9 bases; nucleotides not matched to a gene: 13. The study's findings and limits: The number of shared public clonotypes was higher in persistent patients (around 2,700) than new patients (966). What was studied was peripheral blood only, and not thyroid tissue.

The sample also formed part of further work on T cells in Graves' hyperthyroidism and ophthalmopathy.

This specimen was peripheral blood mononuclear cells (PBMCs), taken at new diagnosis, from a patient treated with antithyroid drugs. This clonotype originated in a young woman with Graves disease. The chain uses TRBV6-2 or TRBV6-3 and TRBJ2-1, with 8 bases aligning to TRBD1. CDR3 nucleotide sequence: TGTGCCAGCAGCTTTGAGGCAGGGGGCTTTGGTGAGCAGTTCTTC. It codes for CASSFEAGGFGEQFF.